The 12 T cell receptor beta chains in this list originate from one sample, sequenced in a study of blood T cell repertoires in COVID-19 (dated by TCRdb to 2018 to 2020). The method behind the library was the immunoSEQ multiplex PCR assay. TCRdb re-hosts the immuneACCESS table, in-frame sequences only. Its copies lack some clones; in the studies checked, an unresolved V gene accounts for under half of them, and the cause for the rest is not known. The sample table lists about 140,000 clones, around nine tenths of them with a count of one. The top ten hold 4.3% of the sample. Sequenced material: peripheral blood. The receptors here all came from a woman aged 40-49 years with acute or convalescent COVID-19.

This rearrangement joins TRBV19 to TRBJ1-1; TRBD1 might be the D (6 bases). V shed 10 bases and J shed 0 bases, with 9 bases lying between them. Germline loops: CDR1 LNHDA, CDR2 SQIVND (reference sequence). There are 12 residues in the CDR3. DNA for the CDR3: TGTGCCACCCAGGGGTTGAACACTGAAGCTTTCTTT. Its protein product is CATQGLNTEAFF.

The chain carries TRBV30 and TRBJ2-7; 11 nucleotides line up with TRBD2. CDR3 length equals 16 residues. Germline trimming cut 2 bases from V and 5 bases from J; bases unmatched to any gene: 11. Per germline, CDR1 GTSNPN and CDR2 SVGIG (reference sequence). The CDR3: CAWSLHSGRVRNEQYF. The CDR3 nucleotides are TGTGCCTGGAGTTTGCATAGCGGGAGGGTAAGAAACGAGCAGTACTTC.

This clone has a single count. The CDR3 sequence: CASSSGQVGYEQYF. The CDR3 nucleotides are TGTGCCAGCAGTTCTGGACAAGTAGGCTACGAGCAGTACTTC. The rearrangement uses TRBV2 and TRBJ2-7, with D possibly matching TRBD1 (5 bases). The CDR3 totals 14 residues. Germline V gene lookup returns CDR1 SNHLY and CDR2 FYNNEI. Trimming removed 5 bases from V and 3 bases from J, with 14 bases in between.

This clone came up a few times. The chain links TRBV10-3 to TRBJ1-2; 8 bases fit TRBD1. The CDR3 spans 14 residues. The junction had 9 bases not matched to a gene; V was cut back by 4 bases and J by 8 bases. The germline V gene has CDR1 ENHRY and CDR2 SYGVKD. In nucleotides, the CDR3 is TGTGCCATCAGTGTAGACAGGGGATTGGGCGGCTACACCTTC. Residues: CAISVDRGLGGYTF.

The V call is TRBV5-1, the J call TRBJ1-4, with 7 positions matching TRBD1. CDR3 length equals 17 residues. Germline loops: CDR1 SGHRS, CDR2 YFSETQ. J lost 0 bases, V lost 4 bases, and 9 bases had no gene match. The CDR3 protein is CASSNVQGTATNEKLFF. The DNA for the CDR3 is TGCGCCAGCAGCAACGTACAGGGGACCGCAACTAATGAAAAACTGTTTTTT.

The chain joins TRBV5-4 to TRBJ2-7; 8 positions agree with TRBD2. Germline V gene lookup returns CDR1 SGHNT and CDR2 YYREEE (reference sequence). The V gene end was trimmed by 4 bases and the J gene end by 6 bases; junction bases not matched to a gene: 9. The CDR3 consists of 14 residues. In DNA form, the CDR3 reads TGTGCCAGCAGCCTGACTAGCGATGTCGGCGAGCAGTACTTC. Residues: CASSLTSDVGEQYF.

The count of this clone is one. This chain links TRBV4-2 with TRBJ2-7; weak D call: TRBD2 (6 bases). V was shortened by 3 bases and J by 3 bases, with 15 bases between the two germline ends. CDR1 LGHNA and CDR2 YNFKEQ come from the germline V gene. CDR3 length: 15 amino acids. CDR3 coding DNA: TGTGCCAGCAGCCAGGGCGGAGGGCGAAGCTACGAGCAGTACTTC. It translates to CASSQGGGRSYEQYF.

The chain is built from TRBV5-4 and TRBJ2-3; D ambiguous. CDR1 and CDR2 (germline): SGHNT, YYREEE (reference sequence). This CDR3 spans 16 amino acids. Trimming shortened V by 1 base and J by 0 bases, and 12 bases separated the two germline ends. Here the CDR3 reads CASSLLASWSTDTQYF. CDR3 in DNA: TGTGCCAGCAGCTTGTTGGCTAGTTGGAGCACAGATACGCAGTATTTT.

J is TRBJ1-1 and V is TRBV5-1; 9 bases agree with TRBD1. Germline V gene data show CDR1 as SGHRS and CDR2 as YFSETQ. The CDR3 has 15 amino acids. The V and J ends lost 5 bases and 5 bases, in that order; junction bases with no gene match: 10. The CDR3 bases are TGCGCCAGCAGTCCTAATGGACAGGGGAGGACTGAAGCTTTCTTT. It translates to CASSPNGQGRTEAFF.

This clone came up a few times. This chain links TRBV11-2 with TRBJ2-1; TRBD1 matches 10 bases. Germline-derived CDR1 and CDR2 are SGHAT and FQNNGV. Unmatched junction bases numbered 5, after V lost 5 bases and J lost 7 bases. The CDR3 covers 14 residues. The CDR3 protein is CASSPWTGGNEQFF. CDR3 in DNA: TGTGCCAGCAGCCCCTGGACAGGGGGGAATGAGCAGTTCTTC.

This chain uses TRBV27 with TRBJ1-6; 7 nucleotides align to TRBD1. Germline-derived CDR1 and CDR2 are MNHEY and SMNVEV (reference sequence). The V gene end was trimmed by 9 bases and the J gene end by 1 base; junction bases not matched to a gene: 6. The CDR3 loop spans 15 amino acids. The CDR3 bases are TGTGCCAGTCGAACAGGGGTTTCCTATAATTCACCCCTCCACTTT. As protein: CASRTGVSYNSPLHF.

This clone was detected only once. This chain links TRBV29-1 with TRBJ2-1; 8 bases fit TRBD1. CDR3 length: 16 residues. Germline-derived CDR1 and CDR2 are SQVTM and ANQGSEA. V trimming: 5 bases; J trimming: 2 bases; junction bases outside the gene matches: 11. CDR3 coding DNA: TGCAGCGTTTTGGGACAGGCGAGCGGAACCTACAATGAGCAGTTCTTC. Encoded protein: CSVLGQASGTYNEQFF.